This T cell receptor (beta chain) is drawn from a study of cytomegalovirus exposure and HLA in healthy donors. Regarding the study as a whole: More clonal expansion characterized HLA-associated TCR beta chains than equally common others in a later analysis. The authors listed 150 or so TCR beta chains as cytomegalovirus-associated.

The CDR3 sequence is 13 residues long. Germline CDR1 is MNHEY and CDR2 is SVGAGI. Trimming took off 6 bases at V and 0 bases at J, with 3 bases between the two ends. Turning to this clone: Antigen: not known.

Both 60 Vbeta primers and 13 Jbeta primers went into the PCR. Method: immunoSEQ multiplex PCR; TCRdb's copy keeps in-frame clones and lacks some. The profile shows some 140,000 clones, 73% of them singletons. The chain joins TRBV6-5 to TRBJ2-6; D gene ambiguous. The clonotype originates from a woman aged 40 to 50 in good health and CMV-seronegative. The sequenced sample was PBMCs. The CDR3 here is CASRASGANVLTF. For the CDR3, the DNA is TGTGCCAGCAGAGCCTCTGGGGCCAACGTCCTGACTTTC.